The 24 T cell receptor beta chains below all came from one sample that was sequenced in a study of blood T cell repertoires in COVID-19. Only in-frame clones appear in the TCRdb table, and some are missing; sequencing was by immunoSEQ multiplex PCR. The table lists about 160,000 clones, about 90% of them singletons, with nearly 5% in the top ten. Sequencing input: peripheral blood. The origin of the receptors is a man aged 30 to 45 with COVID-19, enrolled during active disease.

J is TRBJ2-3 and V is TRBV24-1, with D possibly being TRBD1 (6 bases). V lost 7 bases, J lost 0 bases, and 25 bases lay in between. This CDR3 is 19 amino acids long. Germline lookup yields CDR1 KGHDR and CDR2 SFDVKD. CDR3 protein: CATSPGPSSSQGSTDTQYF. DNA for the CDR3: TGTGCCACCAGCCCTGGGCCTAGCTCATCCCAGGGGAGCACAGATACGCAGTATTTT.

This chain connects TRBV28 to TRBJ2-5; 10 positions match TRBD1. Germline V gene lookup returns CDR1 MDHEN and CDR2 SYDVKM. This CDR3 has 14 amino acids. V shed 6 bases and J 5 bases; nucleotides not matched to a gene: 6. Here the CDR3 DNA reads TGTGCCAGCAGGGGACAGGGGACGAGGGAGACCCAGTACTTC. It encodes CASRGQGTRETQYF.

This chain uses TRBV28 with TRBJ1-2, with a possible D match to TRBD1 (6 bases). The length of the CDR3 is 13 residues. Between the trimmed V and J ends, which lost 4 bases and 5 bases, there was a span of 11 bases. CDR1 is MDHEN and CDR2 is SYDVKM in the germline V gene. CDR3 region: CASSSRTDYGYTF. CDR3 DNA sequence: TGTGCCAGCAGTTCACGGACAGATTATGGCTACACCTTC.

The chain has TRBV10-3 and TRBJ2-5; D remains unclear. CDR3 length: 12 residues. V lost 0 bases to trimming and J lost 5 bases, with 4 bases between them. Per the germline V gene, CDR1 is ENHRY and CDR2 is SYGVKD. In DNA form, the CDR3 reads TGTGCCATCAGTGAGTCTCGGGAGACCCAGTACTTC. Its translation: CAISESRETQYF.

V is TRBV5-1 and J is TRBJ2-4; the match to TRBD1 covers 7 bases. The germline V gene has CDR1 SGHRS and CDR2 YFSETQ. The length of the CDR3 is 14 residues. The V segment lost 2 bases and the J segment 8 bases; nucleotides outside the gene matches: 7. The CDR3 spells CASSLRPDRDIQYF. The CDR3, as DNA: TGCGCCAGCAGCTTAAGACCTGACAGGGACATTCAGTACTTC. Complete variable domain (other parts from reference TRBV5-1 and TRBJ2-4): KAGVTQTPRYLIKTRGQQVTLSCSPISGHRSVSWYQQTPGQGLQFLFEYFSETQRNKGNFPGRFSGRQFSNSRSEMNVSTLELGDSALYLCASSLRPDRDIQYFGAGTRLSVL.

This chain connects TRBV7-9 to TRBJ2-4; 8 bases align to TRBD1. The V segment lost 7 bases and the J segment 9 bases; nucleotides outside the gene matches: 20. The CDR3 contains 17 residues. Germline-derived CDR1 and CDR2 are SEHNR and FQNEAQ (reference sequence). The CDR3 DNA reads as TGTGCCAGCAACCCAGGAGGGAGAGGACAGGGAGTCGGCATTCAGTACTTC. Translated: CASNPGGRGQGVGIQYF.

CDR3 amino acids: CATRRQGGTEAFF. DNA for the CDR3: TGTGCCACCAGACGACAGGGAGGAACTGAAGCTTTCTTT. The V gene is TRBV24-1, the J gene TRBJ1-1; 7 bases match TRBD1. The germline gives CDR1 KGHDR, CDR2 SFDVKD. CDR3 size: 13 residues. With V trimmed by 7 bases and J by 5 bases, 6 bases remained unmatched.

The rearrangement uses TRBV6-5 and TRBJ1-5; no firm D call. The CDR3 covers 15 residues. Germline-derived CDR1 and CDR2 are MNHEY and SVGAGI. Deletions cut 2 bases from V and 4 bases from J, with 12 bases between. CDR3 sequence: CASSYNAGGNQPQHF. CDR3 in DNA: TGTGCCAGCAGTTACAACGCCGGAGGGAATCAGCCCCAGCATTTT.

The CDR3 spells CASSEQANEKLFF. The CDR3 coding sequence is TGTGCCAGCAGTGAGCAGGCTAATGAAAAACTGTTTTTT. J is TRBJ1-4 and V is TRBV25-1; the D is unclear. The CDR3 has 13 amino acids. CDR1 MGHDK and CDR2 SYGVNS come from the germline V gene. The V gene lost 3 bases and the J gene lost 3 bases, with 5 bases spanning the gap.

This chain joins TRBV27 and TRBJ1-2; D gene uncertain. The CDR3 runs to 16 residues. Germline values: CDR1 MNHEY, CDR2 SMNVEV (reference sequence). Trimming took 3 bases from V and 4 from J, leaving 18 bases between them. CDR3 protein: CASSFSRGGSGYGYTF. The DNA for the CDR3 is TGTGCCAGCAGTTTCTCCCGGGGAGGGTCGGGCTATGGCTACACCTTC.

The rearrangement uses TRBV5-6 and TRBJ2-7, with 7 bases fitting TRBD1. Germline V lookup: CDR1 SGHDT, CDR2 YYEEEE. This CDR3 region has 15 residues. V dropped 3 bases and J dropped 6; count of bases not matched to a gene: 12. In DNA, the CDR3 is TGTGCCAGCAGCTGGGGGCAGGGGGTATACAGCGAGCAGTACTTC. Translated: CASSWGQGVYSEQYF.

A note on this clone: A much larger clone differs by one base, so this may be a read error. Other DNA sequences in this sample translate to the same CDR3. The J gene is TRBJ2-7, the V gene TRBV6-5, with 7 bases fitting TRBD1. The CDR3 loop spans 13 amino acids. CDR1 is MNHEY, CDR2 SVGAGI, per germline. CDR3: CASSYRQGYEQYF. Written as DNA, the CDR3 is TGTGCCAGCAGTTACCGACAGGGCTACGAGCAGTATTTC.

The DNA of the CDR3 is TGTGCCAGCAGCCAAGATTGGGTACAGGGGGCCCGGGCTGGTGAAGCTTTCTTT. Translating gives CASSQDWVQGARAGEAFF. The chain employs TRBV4-2 and TRBJ1-1; 9 bases match TRBD1. This CDR3 has 18 amino acids. The V gene's germline CDR1 is LGHNA and CDR2 YNFKEQ. Trimming took 0 bases from V and 7 from J; bases not matched to a gene: 15.

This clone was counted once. CDR3 region: CASSPTRGSQGNTEAFF. CDR3 DNA sequence: TGTGCCAGCTCACCCACACGCGGTAGTCAGGGGAACACTGAAGCTTTCTTT. V and J are TRBV18 and TRBJ1-1, with D perhaps matching TRBD1 (5 bases). Trimming took off 3 bases at V and 1 base at J, with 18 bases between the two ends. The germline gives CDR1 KGHSH, CDR2 LQKENI. This CDR3 contains 17 residues.

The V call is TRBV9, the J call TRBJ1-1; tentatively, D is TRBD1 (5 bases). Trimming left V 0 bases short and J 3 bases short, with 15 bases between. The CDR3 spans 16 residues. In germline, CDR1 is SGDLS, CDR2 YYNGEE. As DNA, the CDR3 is TGTGCCAGCAGCGTAGGGCAGGGAAGGGCGGACACTGAAGCTTTCTTT. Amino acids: CASSVGQGRADTEAFF.

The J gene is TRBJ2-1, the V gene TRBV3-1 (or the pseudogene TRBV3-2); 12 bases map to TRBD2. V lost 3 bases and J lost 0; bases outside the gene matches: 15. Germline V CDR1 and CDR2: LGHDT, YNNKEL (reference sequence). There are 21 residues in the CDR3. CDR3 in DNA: TGTGCCAGCAGCCACCTAGGAGGACTAGCGGGACCAAAGAGCTCCTACAATGAGCAGTTCTTC. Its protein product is CASSHLGGLAGPKSSYNEQFF.

The CDR3 sequence: CASSQSPIGGAQETQYF. In nucleotides, the CDR3 is TGTGCCAGCTCACAGTCCCCCATTGGCGGGGCCCAGGAGACCCAGTACTTC. The chain combines TRBV18 with TRBJ2-5; a weak D match, TRBD2 (6 bases). V gave up 4 bases and J gave up 5 bases, with 23 bases separating them. CDR1 and CDR2 (germline): KGHSH, LQKENI. CDR3 length: 17 residues.

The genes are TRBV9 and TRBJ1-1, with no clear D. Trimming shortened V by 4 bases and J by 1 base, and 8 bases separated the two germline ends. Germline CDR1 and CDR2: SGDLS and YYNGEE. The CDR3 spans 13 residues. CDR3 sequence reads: CASSPVTNTEAFF. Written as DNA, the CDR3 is TGTGCCAGCAGCCCGGTCACGAACACTGAAGCTTTCTTT.

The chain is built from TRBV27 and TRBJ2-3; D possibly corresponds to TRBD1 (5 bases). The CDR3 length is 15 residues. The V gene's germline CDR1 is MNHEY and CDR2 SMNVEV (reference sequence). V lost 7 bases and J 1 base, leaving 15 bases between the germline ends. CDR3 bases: TGTGCCAGCATCTCCTACAGGCTCGGCACAGATACGCAGTATTTT. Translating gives CASISYRLGTDTQYF.

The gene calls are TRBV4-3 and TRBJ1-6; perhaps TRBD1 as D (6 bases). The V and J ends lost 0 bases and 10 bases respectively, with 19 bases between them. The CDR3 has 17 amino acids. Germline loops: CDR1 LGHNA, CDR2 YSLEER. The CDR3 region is CASSQDVGAADFSPLHF. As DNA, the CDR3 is TGCGCCAGCAGCCAAGATGTGGGGGCAGCGGACTTCTCACCCCTCCACTTT.

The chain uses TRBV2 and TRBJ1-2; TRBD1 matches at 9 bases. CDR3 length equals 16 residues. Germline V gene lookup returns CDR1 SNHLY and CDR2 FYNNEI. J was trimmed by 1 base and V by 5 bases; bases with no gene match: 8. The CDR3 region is CASSPGQGIDNYGYTF. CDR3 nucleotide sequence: TGTGCCAGCAGTCCGGGACAGGGAATTGATAACTATGGCTACACCTTC.

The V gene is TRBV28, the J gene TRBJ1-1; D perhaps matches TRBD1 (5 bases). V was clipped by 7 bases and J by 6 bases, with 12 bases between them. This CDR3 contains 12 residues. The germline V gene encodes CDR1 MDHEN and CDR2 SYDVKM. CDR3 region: CASITGRAEAFF. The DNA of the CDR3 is TGTGCCAGCATCACCGGCAGGGCTGAAGCTTTCTTT.

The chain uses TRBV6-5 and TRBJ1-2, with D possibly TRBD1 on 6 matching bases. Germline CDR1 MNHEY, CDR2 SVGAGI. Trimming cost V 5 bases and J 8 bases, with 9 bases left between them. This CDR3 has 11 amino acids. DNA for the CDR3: TGTGCCAGCAGTCAGGGGTACGGCTACACCTTC. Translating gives CASSQGYGYTF.

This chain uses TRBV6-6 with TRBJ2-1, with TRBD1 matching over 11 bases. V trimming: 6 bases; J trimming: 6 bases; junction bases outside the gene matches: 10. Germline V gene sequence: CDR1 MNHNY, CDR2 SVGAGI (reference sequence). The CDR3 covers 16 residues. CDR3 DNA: TGTGCCAGCAGACAACGCCGGGACAGGGGGGGCAATGAGCAGTTCTTC. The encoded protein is CASRQRRDRGGNEQFF.